This T cell receptor beta chain derives from a study of shared clonotypes between healthy human individuals. Sequencing used immunoSEQ multiplex PCR; TCRdb keeps in-frame clones, though not all of them. This sample has about 1.5 million clones; approximately 98% occur once, and the top ten carry around 0.47%. This CDR3 comprises 14 residues. Germline-derived CDR1 and CDR2 are LNHDA and SQIVND (reference sequence). Trimming removed 5 bases from V and 4 bases from J; junction bases left unmatched: 3. Study-wide results and caveats: The represented genetic and exposure-history diversity was limited by the small number of donors.

A note on this clone: Its antigen is still unknown.

None of the donors, who were healthy HIV-negative adults, had recently had acute infections or vaccinations. The sample consisted of naive CD4+ T cells sorted from blood. Described subset: CD45RA+ positively selected. The chain combines TRBV19 with TRBJ2-3; 10 nucleotides line up with TRBD2. This TCR came from a man aged 25-45 years in good health. The CDR3 DNA sequence: TGTGCCAGTAGTGTGAGCGGGAGGGCAGATACGCAGTATTTT. It encodes CASSVSGRADTQYF.